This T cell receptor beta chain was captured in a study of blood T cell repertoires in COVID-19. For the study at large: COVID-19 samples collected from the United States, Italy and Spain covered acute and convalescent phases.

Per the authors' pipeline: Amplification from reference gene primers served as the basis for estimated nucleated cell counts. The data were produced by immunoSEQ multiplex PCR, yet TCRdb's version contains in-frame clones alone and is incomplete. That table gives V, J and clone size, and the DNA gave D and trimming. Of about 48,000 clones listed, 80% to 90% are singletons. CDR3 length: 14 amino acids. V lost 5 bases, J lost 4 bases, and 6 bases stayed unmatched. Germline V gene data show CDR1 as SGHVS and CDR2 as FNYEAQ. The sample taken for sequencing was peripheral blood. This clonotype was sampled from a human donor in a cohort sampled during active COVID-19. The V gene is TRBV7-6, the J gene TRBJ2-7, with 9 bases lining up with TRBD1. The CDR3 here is CASSLGQGMYEQYF. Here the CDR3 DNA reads TGTGCCAGCAGCCTGGGACAGGGAATGTACGAGCAGTACTTC.